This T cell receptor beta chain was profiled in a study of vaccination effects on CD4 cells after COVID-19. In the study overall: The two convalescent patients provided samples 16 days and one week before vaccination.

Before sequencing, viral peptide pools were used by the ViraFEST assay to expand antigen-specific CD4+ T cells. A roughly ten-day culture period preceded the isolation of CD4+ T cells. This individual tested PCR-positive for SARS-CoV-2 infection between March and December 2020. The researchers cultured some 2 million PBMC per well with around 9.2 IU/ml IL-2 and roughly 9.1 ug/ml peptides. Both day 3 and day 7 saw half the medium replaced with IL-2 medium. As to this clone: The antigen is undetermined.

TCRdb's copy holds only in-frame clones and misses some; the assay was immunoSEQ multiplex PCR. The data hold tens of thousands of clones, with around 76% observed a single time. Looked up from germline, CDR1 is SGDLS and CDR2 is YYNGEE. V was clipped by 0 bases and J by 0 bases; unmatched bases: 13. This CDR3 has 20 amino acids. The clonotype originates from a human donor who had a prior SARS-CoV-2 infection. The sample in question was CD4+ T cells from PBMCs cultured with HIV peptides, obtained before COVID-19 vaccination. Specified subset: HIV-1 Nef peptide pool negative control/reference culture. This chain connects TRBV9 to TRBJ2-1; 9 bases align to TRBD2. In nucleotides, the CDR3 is TGTGCCAGCAGCGTAGCAGGAGGGAGCGGGAGGAGAAGCTCCTACAATGAGCAGTTCTTC. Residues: CASSVAGGSGRRSSYNEQFF.